The present TCR beta chain was sequenced within a study of T cell repertoires in cytomegalovirus infection. Study details: It was recently identified HLA-C-restricted and well-studied HLA-B-restricted CMV epitopes that the study used. Matching HLA type and CMV infection were both indicated by public TCR beta signatures. Overall study results and limits: Summed frequency of shared TCR beta families picked out CMV carriers who also had the relevant HLA. Predominance within the ex vivo response was attributable to HLA-C-restricted CMV-specific TCR beta clonotypes.

A single record per CDR3 protein comes from TCRdb applying MiXCR to the reads. The sample lists 700,000 to 850,000 distinct CDR3 sequences; approximately 32% were seen once. CDR1 and CDR2 (germline): SGHTA, FQGNSA. J gave up 1 base and V 5 bases, and 7 bases lay outside the gene matches. This CDR3 region has 18 residues. This clonotype was observed at least ten times. Its antigen is unidentified. Here the sequenced sample was cultured CD8+ T cells from PBMCs, taken from culture after CMV antigen stimulation. The V call is TRBV7-2, the J call TRBJ2-5, with 16 bases identical to TRBD2. The sequence was obtained from a human donor in good health (CMV status not recorded). Some clones in this sample may be carry-over from other donors' samples. The CDR3 spells CASSIPGLAGGPQETQYF. The CDR3 DNA is TGTGCCAGCAGCATCCCGGGACTAGCGGGGGGGCCCCAAGAGACCCAGTACTTC. The full variable domain, with the rest looked up from reference TRBV7-2 and TRBJ2-5, is GAGVSQSPSNKVTEKGKDVELRCDPISGHTALYWYRQSLGQGLEFLIYFQGNSAPDKSGLPSDRFSAERTGGSVSTLTIQRTQQEDSAVYLCASSIPGLAGGPQETQYFGPGTRLLVL.